This T cell receptor (beta chain) was identified in a study of monozygotic twins with cystic fibrosis. Study-wide results and limits: V usage most resembled the co-twin in 13 of 16 pairs.

On this clone itself: Its cognate antigen is unknown.

Clones were sequenced by immunoSEQ multiplex PCR, and TCRdb holds only the in-frame ones, with some missing. The sample yields 20,000 to 30,000 clones, roughly nine tenths seen once. The CDR3 loop spans 15 amino acids. After removal of 2 bases from V and 1 base from J, the junction contained 3 bases not matched to a gene. Germline V gives CDR1 MNHNY, CDR2 SVGAGI (reference sequence). Material for sequencing was blood. The TCR sequence derives from a girl aged 2 to 9 with cystic fibrosis. The chain is built from TRBV6-6 and TRBJ2-3; 7 bases are shared with TRBD2. The CDR3 is CASSYGGVGTDTQYF. CDR3 bases: TGTGCCAGCAGTTACGGGGGGGTCGGCACAGATACGCAGTATTTT.